This T cell receptor (beta chain) was obtained from a study of post-analysis software for immune sequencing data. Background on the study: The courses of disease that were included comprised relapsing-remitting, secondary progressive and progressive-relapsing multiple sclerosis.

Unique-molecular-identifier-tagged TCR beta cDNA libraries were used. TCRdb processed the PCR reads anew with MiXCR; each CDR3 protein has one entry. Among over 700,000 distinct CDR3 sequences, around 27% were seen once, and the ten largest hold roughly 0.54%. Study-wide points: The study found TRBV5-6, TRBV5-1 and TRBV20-1 among five TRBV segments more frequent in patients than controls.

There are a few counts of this clonotype. No antigen is known for it. Trimming stripped 3 bases from V and 6 bases from J, with 24 bases between. The CDR3 is 16 residues long. Germline CDR1 and CDR2: DFQATT and SNEGSKA (reference sequence). The chain uses TRBV20-1 and TRBJ2-7, with D possibly being TRBD2 (6 bases). The sample consisted of blood. This receptor was identified in a girl aged 5-17 years with multiple sclerosis. The CDR3 reads CSASKFRTRSSGEQYF. The DNA for the CDR3 is TGCAGTGCTAGTAAATTTCGCACCCGAAGTAGCGGCGAGCAGTACTTC.